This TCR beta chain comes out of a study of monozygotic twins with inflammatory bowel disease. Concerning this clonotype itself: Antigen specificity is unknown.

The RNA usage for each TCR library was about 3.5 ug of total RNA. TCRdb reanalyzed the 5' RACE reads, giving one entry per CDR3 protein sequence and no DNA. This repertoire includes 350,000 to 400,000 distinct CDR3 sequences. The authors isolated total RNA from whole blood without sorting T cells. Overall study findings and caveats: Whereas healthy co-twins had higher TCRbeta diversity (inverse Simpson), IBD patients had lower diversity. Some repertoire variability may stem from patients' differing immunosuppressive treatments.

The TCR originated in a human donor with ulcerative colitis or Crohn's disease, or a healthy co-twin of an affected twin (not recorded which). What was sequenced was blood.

The CDR3 loop reads CASSLARIRAHNEQFF. The chain uses TRBV7-2 and TRBJ2-1; TCRdb reports TRBD2, a call that lacks DNA to check it against. The CDR3 covers 16 residues. Germline loops: CDR1 SGHTA, CDR2 FQGNSA.